Presented here are 31 T cell receptor beta chains from one specimen sequenced in a study of cytomegalovirus exposure and HLA in healthy donors. Measured with immunoSEQ multiplex PCR; TCRdb has only the in-frame clones, and not every one. Of 50,000 to 65,000 clones listed, 85% to 95% are singletons. The specimen sequenced was PBMCs. The origin of the receptors is a woman aged 18-35 years in good health and CMV-seropositive.

V gene TRBV19 combines with J gene TRBJ1-1; D possibly corresponds to TRBD1 (5 bases). V gave up 4 bases and J gave up 1 base, with 16 bases separating them. The length of the CDR3 is 16 residues. CDR1 and CDR2 from the germline V gene are LNHDA and SQIVND (reference sequence). The CDR3, as DNA: TGTGCCAGTAGTACCGCATCTTTAGGGGCGAACACTGAAGCTTTCTTT. This codes for CASSTASLGANTEAFF.

The CDR3 region has the DNA TGTGCCAGCAGGACCGGGACAGGTCCCTATGGCTACACCTTC. Protein product: CASRTGTGPYGYTF. The chain recombines TRBV2 with TRBJ1-2; 8 bases are shared with TRBD1. J gave up 4 bases and V 6 bases, and 7 bases lay outside the gene matches. Germline CDR1 is SNHLY and CDR2 is FYNNEI. The CDR3 has 14 residues.

This chain links TRBV5-6 with TRBJ1-5; D might be TRBD1 (6 bases). The CDR3 is 14 residues long. Trimming left V 0 bases short and J 7 bases short, with 11 bases between. Per germline, CDR1 SGHDT and CDR2 YYEEEE. The DNA for the CDR3 is TGTGCCAGCAGCTTGGGGGGGGGCCAGCAGCCCCAGCATTTT. It yields the protein CASSLGGGQQPQHF.

The chain recombines TRBV7-9 with TRBJ1-1, with a possible D match to TRBD1 (5 bases). Trimming shortened V by 5 bases and J by 1 base, and 14 bases separated the two germline ends. In germline, CDR1 is SEHNR, CDR2 FQNEAQ (reference sequence). This CDR3 is 15 amino acids long. CDR3 bases: TGTGCCAGCAGCAAAGTGACAGAAGAGAACACTGAAGCTTTCTTT. This codes for CASSKVTEENTEAFF.

This clone showed up just a few times. The CDR3 nucleotides read TGTGCCAGCAGTGAAACTAGCGGGGGGGCAGATACGCAGTATTTT. Amino acid sequence: CASSETSGGADTQYF. This sequence joins TRBV6-1 and TRBJ2-3; 13 bases align to TRBD2. The CDR3 spans 15 residues. The germline CDR1 and CDR2 sequences are MNHNS and SASEGT. Trimming took 2 bases from V and 4 from J; bases not matched to a gene: 0.

This chain links TRBV15 with TRBJ2-6, with TRBD2 as a possible D gene (6 bases). CDR1 is LNHNV and CDR2 is YYDKDF in the germline V gene (reference sequence). The V gene lost 0 bases and the J gene lost 0 bases, with 9 bases spanning the gap. The length of the CDR3 is 17 residues. For the CDR3, the DNA is TGTGCCACCAGCAGAGAGAGGAGGGGCTCTGGGGCCAACGTCCTGACTTTC. Protein product: CATSRERRGSGANVLTF.

The V call is TRBV7-9, the J call TRBJ2-1, with 11 bases aligning to TRBD2. CDR1 and CDR2 (germline): SEHNR, FQNEAQ (reference sequence). V trimming: 5 bases; J trimming: 5 bases; junction bases outside the gene matches: 11. This CDR3 region has 17 residues. The CDR3 reads CASSNTIRLAGNNEQFF. Written as DNA, the CDR3 is TGTGCCAGCAGCAATACTATAAGACTAGCGGGAAACAATGAGCAGTTCTTC. The whole variable domain, remainder taken from reference TRBV7-9 and TRBJ2-1, is DTGVSQNPRHKITKRGQNVTFRCDPISEHNRLYWYRQTLGQGPEFLTYFQNEAQLEKSRLLSDRFSAERPKGSFSTLEIQRTEQGDSAMYLCASSNTIRLAGNNEQFFGPGTRLTVL.

V usage is TRBV15 and J usage is TRBJ1-2; 7 bases agree with TRBD1. Germline V gives CDR1 LNHNV, CDR2 YYDKDF (reference sequence). CDR3 length: 14 amino acids. V lost 1 base, J lost 7 bases, and 6 bases stayed unmatched. The CDR3 sequence: CATSRGGGAFGYTF. CDR3 DNA: TGTGCCACCAGCAGAGGAGGGGGCGCGTTTGGCTACACCTTC.

V gene TRBV6-5 combines with J gene TRBJ2-3; TRBD2 aligns across 12 bases. With V trimmed by 2 bases and J by 5 bases, 2 bases remained unmatched. The CDR3 has 15 amino acids. Germline CDR1 is MNHEY and CDR2 is SVGAGI. In DNA, the CDR3 is TGTGCCAGCAGTTACAAGGGACTAGCGGGAGATACGCAGTATTTT. Residues: CASSYKGLAGDTQYF.

V and J are TRBV28 and TRBJ1-2, with D possibly TRBD1 on 5 matching bases. The CDR3 is 14 amino acids. V gave up 6 bases and J gave up 3 bases, with 14 bases separating them. The germline gives CDR1 MDHEN, CDR2 SYDVKM. CDR3 sequence (DNA): TGTGCCAGCAGAGCGACGGGGGTGGACTATGGCTACACCTTC. Translation gives CASRATGVDYGYTF.

V is TRBV25-1 and J is TRBJ1-1, with D possibly matching TRBD1 (6 bases). Germline CDR1 and CDR2: MGHDK and SYGVNS. V lost 7 bases and J lost 3, with 18 bases in between. The CDR3 runs 15 residues. The CDR3 DNA reads as TGTGCCAGCACCGCCTGGAAAGGGGGGGACACTGAAGCTTTCTTT. Translated: CASTAWKGGDTEAFF.

The genes are TRBV27 and TRBJ2-7; TRBD1 might be the D (5 bases). V gave up 6 bases and J gave up 6 bases, with 15 bases separating them. The length of the CDR3 is 13 residues. CDR1 and CDR2 from the germline V gene are MNHEY and SMNVEV (reference sequence). CDR3 protein: CASRPTVLSEQYF. The CDR3 DNA sequence: TGTGCCAGCAGACCGACAGTACTGTCCGAGCAGTACTTC.

The chain recombines TRBV20-1 with TRBJ2-7; tentatively, D is TRBD2 (5 bases). Trimming stripped 7 bases from V and 2 bases from J, with 9 bases between. Per the germline V gene, CDR1 is DFQATT and CDR2 is SNEGSKA (reference sequence). The CDR3 runs 11 residues. The CDR3 loop reads CSGGSTYEQYF. The CDR3 bases are TGCAGTGGAGGGTCGACCTACGAGCAGTACTTC.

This chain links TRBV7-3 with TRBJ2-2; D call uncertain. With 6 bases removed from V and 4 bases from J, the gap between germline ends came to 9 bases. Germline V gene lookup returns CDR1 SGHTA and CDR2 FQGTGA. The CDR3 covers 13 residues. CDR3 nucleotide sequence: TGTGCCAGCAGTCCAGAGGCCACCGGGGAGCTGTTTTTT. Translating gives CASSPEATGELFF.

V and J are TRBV30 and TRBJ1-1; maybe TRBD1 (5 bases). V gave up 0 bases and J gave up 3 bases, with 14 bases separating them. In germline, CDR1 is GTSNPN, CDR2 SVGIG (reference sequence). There are 15 residues in the CDR3. In DNA form, the CDR3 reads TGTGCCTGGAGTGTCTTGGGACTTATACACACTGAAGCTTTCTTT. Translating gives CAWSVLGLIHTEAFF.

This clone was picked up one time. The V and J genes are TRBV29-1 and TRBJ2-5, with 7 bases aligning to TRBD1. Germline-derived CDR1 and CDR2 are SQVTM and ANQGSEA. Unmatched junction bases numbered 6, after V lost 0 bases and J lost 5 bases. The CDR3 runs 14 residues. This chain's CDR3 is CSVEDVGQYETQYF. CDR3 nucleotides: TGCAGCGTTGAAGACGTGGGACAGTATGAGACCCAGTACTTC.

This chain uses TRBV29-1 with TRBJ2-7; possibly TRBD1 for D (6 bases). CDR3 length: 14 residues. Germline V gene lookup returns CDR1 SQVTM and CDR2 ANQGSEA. The V gene lost 6 bases and the J gene lost 2 bases, with 17 bases spanning the gap. CDR3 DNA: TGCAGCGTAAGGCCCCGGGACAAAGCCTACGAGCAGTACTTC. It specifies CSVRPRDKAYEQYF.

In this sample, this clone turned up once. This rearrangement joins TRBV4-2 to TRBJ1-1; 8 bases line up with TRBD1. CDR3 length equals 15 residues. CDR1 LGHNA and CDR2 YNFKEQ come from the germline V gene. Unmatched junction bases numbered 4, after V lost 4 bases and J lost 0 bases. CDR3 nucleotide sequence: TGTGCCAGCAGCCCGCGGACAGGGATGAACACTGAAGCTTTCTTT. The encoded protein is CASSPRTGMNTEAFF.

V usage is TRBV6-1 and J usage is TRBJ1-3, with unresolved D. Germline CDR1 is MNHNS and CDR2 is SASEGT. The CDR3 is made up of 14 amino acids. Trimming stripped 0 bases from V and 1 base from J, with 4 bases between. The DNA for the CDR3 is TGTGCCAGCAGTGAAGCCCATTCTGGAAACACCATATATTTT. This encodes CASSEAHSGNTIYF.

The chain is built from TRBV6-1 and TRBJ2-2, with D tentatively TRBD2 (5 bases). Trimming took off 4 bases at V and 3 bases at J, with 9 bases between the two ends. Germline CDR1 is MNHNS and CDR2 is SASEGT. The CDR3 sequence is 14 residues long. CDR3 sequence reads: CASSVEGYTGELFF. CDR3 in DNA: TGTGCCAGCAGTGTAGAGGGTTACACCGGGGAGCTGTTTTTT.

This clone was recorded only once. The chain recombines TRBV13 with TRBJ2-5, with TRBD2 matching over 16 bases. The V gene's germline CDR1 is PRHDT and CDR2 FYEKMQ (reference sequence). This CDR3 has 15 amino acids. The ends lost 5 bases at V and 7 bases at J; junction bases unmatched: 4. CDR3 sequence (DNA): TGTGCCAGCAGCGCCGGGACTAGCGGGGGGGCGACCCAGTACTTC. Protein: CASSAGTSGGATQYF.

In this sample, this clone turned up once. This chain connects TRBV7-2 to TRBJ2-1; TRBD2 matches at 13 bases. Losses at the gene ends were 4 bases for V and 8 bases for J; bases not matched to a gene: 8. Germline V gene lookup returns CDR1 SGHTA and CDR2 FQGNSA. The CDR3 runs 16 residues. The DNA for the CDR3 is TGTGCCAGCAGCTCCCCAGGACTAGCGGGGGCCTATGAGCAGTTCTTC. This translates into CASSSPGLAGAYEQFF.

In this sample, this clone turned up once. CDR3 loop: CASSVAGGRGIEQFF. The CDR3 coding sequence is TGTGCCAGCAGCGTAGCCGGGGGGAGGGGGATTGAGCAGTTCTTC. The V and J genes are TRBV9 and TRBJ2-1; tentatively, D is TRBD2 (7 bases). Deletions cut 0 bases from V and 9 bases from J, with 16 bases between. This CDR3 has 15 amino acids. The germline gives CDR1 SGDLS, CDR2 YYNGEE.

V gene TRBV5-1 combines with J gene TRBJ2-3, with 8 bases identical to TRBD2. Per germline, CDR1 SGHRS and CDR2 YFSETQ. CDR3 length: 15 residues. V lost 2 bases, J lost 0 bases, and 2 bases stayed unmatched. CDR3 nucleotide sequence: TGCGCCAGCAGCTTACAGCGGGGGAGCACAGATACGCAGTATTTT. This sequence encodes CASSLQRGSTDTQYF.

V and J are TRBV11-1 and TRBJ1-1; perhaps TRBD1 as D (6 bases). V lost 3 bases to trimming and J lost 6 bases, with 17 bases between them. Germline values: CDR1 SGHAT, CDR2 FQDESV (reference sequence). This CDR3 comprises 15 residues. The chain's CDR3 is CASSLEDKGDSEAFF. The CDR3 nucleotides read TGTGCCAGCAGCTTGGAGGACAAGGGGGATTCTGAAGCTTTCTTT.

The V gene is TRBV29-1, the J gene TRBJ1-4; TRBD1 is a possible D gene (5 bases). The CDR3 covers 13 residues. Germline V CDR1 and CDR2: SQVTM, ANQGSEA. The V end was cut by 5 bases, the J end by 0 bases, with 7 bases between. The DNA of the CDR3 is TGCAGCGTTACAGGTCCAACTAATGAAAAACTGTTTTTT. It yields the protein CSVTGPTNEKLFF.

CDR3 nucleotides: TGTGCCAGCAGTTTAGGGCTAGCGGGACGGGAGACCCAGTACTTC. Translation: CASSLGLAGRETQYF. The chain employs TRBV27 and TRBJ2-5; 9 bases are a match to TRBD2. CDR1 is MNHEY, CDR2 SMNVEV, per germline (reference sequence). The junction had 6 bases not matched to a gene; V was cut back by 2 bases and J by 5 bases. The CDR3 spans 15 residues.

V usage is TRBV9 and J usage is TRBJ2-1; D is perhaps TRBD1 (5 bases). Germline lookup yields CDR1 SGDLS and CDR2 YYNGEE. Trimming removed 0 bases from V and 9 bases from J, with 16 bases in between. The CDR3 has 15 amino acids. For the CDR3, the DNA is TGTGCCAGCAGCGTAGGAGAGGCAGGGTGGCTTGAGCAGTTCTTC. It is translated as CASSVGEAGWLEQFF.

The chain combines TRBV28 with TRBJ1-5; D is possibly TRBD1 (5 bases). The CDR3 is 17 amino acids. Trimming shortened V by 4 bases and J by 3 bases, and 19 bases separated the two germline ends. Looked up from germline, CDR1 is MDHEN and CDR2 is SYDVKM. The CDR3 bases are TGTGCCAGCAGTTCAACACTCCGGGACTTACTCAATCAGCCCCAGCATTTT. It encodes CASSSTLRDLLNQPQHF.

The chain joins TRBV2 to TRBJ1-1, with a tentative D call TRBD1 (6 bases). There are 14 residues in the CDR3. The germline V gene encodes CDR1 SNHLY and CDR2 FYNNEI. V was pared by 6 bases and J by 6 bases, with 17 bases between. CDR3: CASRERGSIPEAFF. DNA of the CDR3: TGTGCCAGCAGAGAAAGGGGGTCGATACCTGAAGCTTTCTTT. Together with reference TRBV2 and TRBJ1-1, the CDR3 gives the full variable domain: EPEVTQTPSHQVTQMGQEVILRCVPISNHLYFYWYRQILGQKVEFLVSFYNNEISEKSEIFDDQFSVERPDGSNFTLKIRSTKLEDSAMYFCASRERGSIPEAFFGQGTRLTVV.

The chain carries TRBV6-6 and TRBJ2-7; D is unclear. There are 14 residues in the CDR3. CDR1 and CDR2 from the germline V gene are MNHNY and SVGAGI (reference sequence). Trimming stripped 8 bases from V and 5 bases from J, with 19 bases between. As DNA, the CDR3 is TGTGCCAGCCATTCATGGGCAGAAATCCACGAGCAGTACTTC. Translation gives CASHSWAEIHEQYF.